This TCR beta chain was recorded in a study of blood T cell repertoires in COVID-19. The data were produced by immunoSEQ multiplex PCR, yet TCRdb's version contains in-frame clones alone and is incomplete. Altogether under 110,000 clones are present, 85% to 95% being singletons, with the ten largest covering 4.5% to 6%. The V gene's germline CDR1 is SGHTA and CDR2 FQGNSA. This CDR3 contains 14 residues. Trimming took 2 bases from V and 0 from J, leaving 8 bases between them. The rearrangement links TRBV7-2 to TRBJ2-7; D might be TRBD1 (6 bases). Sample: peripheral blood. The TCR was taken from a man over 45 with active COVID-19. CDR3 nucleotides: TGTGCCAGCAGCTTAACAGGGTCCTCCTACGAGCAGTACTTC. It is translated as CASSLTGSSYEQYF. Looking up the rest from reference TRBV7-2 and TRBJ2-7 gives the full variable domain: GAGVSQSPSNKVTEKGKDVELRCDPISGHTALYWYRQSLGQGLEFLIYFQGNSAPDKSGLPSDRFSAERTGGSVSTLTIQRTQQEDSAVYLCASSLTGSSYEQYFGPGTRLTVT.